The 21 T cell receptor beta chains given below trace back to one sample, sequenced in a study of cytomegalovirus exposure and HLA in healthy donors. 60 Vbeta and 13 Jbeta primers were used in PCR. Sequenced by immunoSEQ multiplex PCR; TCRdb stores in-frame clones only, minus some. The sample contains 100,000 to 150,000 clones, approximately 78% of which appear only once. Sequencing input: PBMCs. Source of these receptors: a woman in her thirties or forties in good health and CMV-seropositive.

This chain uses TRBV9 with TRBJ2-3; D is perhaps TRBD1 (6 bases). Germline-derived CDR1 and CDR2 are SGDLS and YYNGEE. This CDR3 has 19 residues. Trimming cost V 4 bases and J 0 bases, with 24 bases left between them. DNA of the CDR3: TGTGCCAGCAGCCAAACACTATCACAGGGTTCGGGGAGCACAGATACGCAGTATTTT. It translates to CASSQTLSQGSGSTDTQYF. The full variable domain, completed using reference TRBV9 and TRBJ2-3, is DSGVTQTPKHLITATGQRVTLRCSPRSGDLSVYWYQQSLDQGLQFLIQYYNGEERAKGNILERFSAQQFPDLHSELNLSSLELGDSALYFCASSQTLSQGSGSTDTQYFGPGTRLTVL.

The table lists this clone with a count of one. The chain has TRBV18 and TRBJ1-1; possibly TRBD1 for D (6 bases). The CDR3 runs 17 residues. The V end was cut by 2 bases, the J end by 2 bases, with 18 bases between. CDR1 is KGHSH and CDR2 is LQKENI in the germline V gene. The CDR3 sequence is CASSPYLIGGANTEAFF. The CDR3, as DNA: TGTGCCAGCTCACCATACTTGATTGGGGGGGCAAACACTGAAGCTTTCTTT.

The chain links TRBV5-1 to TRBJ1-1; D may be TRBD1 (5 bases). The germline V gene encodes CDR1 SGHRS and CDR2 YFSETQ. Deletions cut 4 bases from V and 1 base from J, with 11 bases between. This CDR3 contains 14 residues. The CDR3: CASSPKGENTEAFF. CDR3 DNA: TGCGCCAGCAGCCCTAAAGGGGAGAACACTGAAGCTTTCTTT.

About this clone: Relative to the germline gene, one junction end is altered; a read error may explain this. The CDR3 protein is CSSSLGTGGEQYF. CDR3 DNA: TGTTCCAGCAGCTTAGGTACGGGGGGCGAGCAGTACTTC. J is TRBJ2-7 and V is TRBV7-9; 7 bases are a match to TRBD2. Germline-derived CDR1 and CDR2 are SEHNR and FQNEAQ (reference sequence). This CDR3 contains 13 residues.

J is TRBJ1-1 and V is TRBV7-9; D not certain. Trimming took off 5 bases at V and 6 bases at J, with 10 bases between the two ends. This CDR3 comprises 12 residues. Germline V gives CDR1 SEHNR, CDR2 FQNEAQ (reference sequence). As DNA, the CDR3 is TGTGCCAGCAGCGGCCGAGGGTCTGAAGCTTTCTTT. This translates into CASSGRGSEAFF. Drawing the rest from reference TRBV7-9 and TRBJ1-1, the complete variable domain is DTGVSQNPRHKITKRGQNVTFRCDPISEHNRLYWYRQTLGQGPEFLTYFQNEAQLEKSRLLSDRFSAERPKGSFSTLEIQRTEQGDSAMYLCASSGRGSEAFFGQGTRLTVV.

This chain connects TRBV11-2 to TRBJ2-3; 7 bases fit TRBD2. After removal of 1 base from V and 5 bases from J, the junction contained 12 bases not matched to a gene. The CDR3 has 17 residues. CDR1 is SGHAT, CDR2 FQNNGV, per germline. The CDR3 DNA is TGTGCCAGCAGCTTAGGGTGGGCGGGAGTCACTTTAGATACGCAGTATTTT. Encoded protein: CASSLGWAGVTLDTQYF.

This clone was seen a single time. The chain has TRBV29-1 and TRBJ2-3; 10 positions match TRBD2. The V and J ends lost 2 bases and 4 bases, in that order; junction bases with no gene match: 3. Germline V gene lookup returns CDR1 SQVTM and CDR2 ANQGSEA. The CDR3 consists of 14 residues. The CDR3 loop reads CSVEPSGRADTQYF. CDR3 nucleotides: TGCAGCGTTGAACCTAGCGGGAGAGCAGATACGCAGTATTTT.

On this clone: An end of the junction does not agree with germline; a read error may underlie this. CDR3 residues: CASTLDGGDAEAFF. CDR3 nucleotides: TGTGCCAGCACCTTAGATGGGGGGGATGCGGAAGCTTTCTTT. The rearrangement uses TRBV7-3 and TRBJ1-1; possibly TRBD1 for D (5 bases). CDR3 size: 14 residues. Germline lookup yields CDR1 SGHTA and CDR2 FQGTGA.

The V gene is TRBV28, the J gene TRBJ1-4; D uncertain. Trimming stripped 6 bases from V and 4 bases from J, with 12 bases between. From germline, CDR1 is MDHEN and CDR2 SYDVKM. The CDR3 spans 14 residues. The DNA of the CDR3 is TGTGCCAGCAGCTCCTCGGGAAATAATGAAAAACTGTTTTTT. Translating it yields CASSSSGNNEKLFF. Drawing the rest from reference TRBV28 and TRBJ1-4, the complete variable domain is DVKVTQSSRYLVKRTGEKVFLECVQDMDHENMFWYRQDPGLGLRLIYFSYDVKMKEKGDIPEGYSVSREKKERFSLILESASTNQTSMYLCASSSSGNNEKLFFGSGTQLSVL.

The chain couples TRBV7-6 to TRBJ1-5; D may be TRBD1 (6 bases). There are 15 residues in the CDR3. V lost 2 bases, J lost 0 bases, and 8 bases lay in between. Germline V gene data show CDR1 as SGHVS and CDR2 as FNYEAQ. This CDR3 is CASSLKQGSNQPQHF. The DNA for the CDR3 is TGTGCCAGCAGCTTAAAACAGGGTAGCAATCAGCCCCAGCATTTT.

This rearrangement joins TRBV19 to TRBJ1-3; D call uncertain. V was clipped by 10 bases and J by 0 bases, with 10 bases between them. The CDR3 extends over 13 amino acids. Germline V gene sequence: CDR1 LNHDA, CDR2 SQIVND (reference sequence). The CDR3 loop is CATRVSSGNTIYF. The CDR3 DNA sequence: TGTGCCACCCGGGTTTCCTCTGGAAACACCATATATTTT.

The rearrangement joins TRBV18 to TRBJ2-4; D may be TRBD1 (6 bases). There are 14 residues in the CDR3. The V gene lost 5 bases and the J gene lost 5 bases, with 13 bases spanning the gap. Per germline, CDR1 KGHSH and CDR2 LQKENI. This chain's CDR3 is CASSARDTENIQYF. CDR3 sequence (DNA): TGTGCCAGCTCAGCCAGGGACACCGAAAACATTCAGTACTTC.

This clone was picked up a small number of times. The chain combines TRBV12-5 with TRBJ2-3, with TRBD1 matching 7 bases. The CDR3 is made up of 13 amino acids. V gave up 9 bases and J gave up 1 base; unmatched junction bases: 4. Germline-derived CDR1 and CDR2 are LGHNT and FRNRAP. CDR3 in DNA: TGTGCTAGCAGTGGGACAGGCACAGATACGCAGTATTTT. It encodes CASSGTGTDTQYF. Based on the CDR3 plus reference TRBV12-5 and TRBJ2-3, the full variable domain is DARVTQTPRHKVTEMGQEVTMRCQPILGHNTVFWYRQTMMQGLELLAYFRNRAPLDDSGMPKDRFSAEMPDATLATLKIQPSEPRDSAVYFCASSGTGTDTQYFGPGTRLTVL.

The chain couples TRBV10-3 to TRBJ2-3; 10 positions match TRBD1. Germline assignment: CDR1 ENHRY and CDR2 SYGVKD. CDR3 length equals 16 residues. J was trimmed by 1 base and V by 7 bases; bases with no gene match: 8. CDR3 residues: CAINPGQGVGTDTQYF. CDR3 bases: TGTGCCATCAACCCCGGACAGGGGGTCGGCACAGATACGCAGTATTTT.

This chain links TRBV28 with TRBJ2-7, with TRBD1 as a possible D gene (5 bases). Between the trimmed V and J ends, which lost 6 bases and 7 bases, there was a span of 19 bases. The CDR3 length is 14 residues. Per the germline V gene, CDR1 is MDHEN and CDR2 is SYDVKM. CDR3: CASSNTVPGWEQYF. The CDR3 DNA follows: TGTGCCAGCAGCAACACGGTCCCAGGGTGGGAGCAGTACTTC.

The rearrangement joins TRBV7-2 to TRBJ2-7; TRBD2 matches 9 bases. V shed 2 bases, J shed 5 bases, and the junction held 1 base outside the gene matches. Per the germline V gene, CDR1 is SGHTA and CDR2 is FQGNSA. This CDR3 has 13 amino acids. CDR3 DNA sequence: TGTGCCAGCAGCTTACTAGCGGGAAACGAGCAGTACTTC. This encodes CASSLLAGNEQYF. The complete variable domain, with remaining parts taken from reference TRBV7-2 and TRBJ2-7, reads GAGVSQSPSNKVTEKGKDVELRCDPISGHTALYWYRQSLGQGLEFLIYFQGNSAPDKSGLPSDRFSAERTGGSVSTLTIQRTQQEDSAVYLCASSLLAGNEQYFGPGTRLTVT.

The table lists this clone with a count of one. The chain has TRBV6-4 and TRBJ1-2; D is perhaps TRBD1 (6 bases). The CDR3 extends over 15 amino acids. With 0 bases removed from V and 4 bases from J, the gap between germline ends came to 12 bases. In germline, CDR1 is MRHNA, CDR2 SNTAGT. The chain's CDR3 is CASSDSDRTSYGYTF. As DNA, the CDR3 is TGTGCCAGCAGTGACTCCGACAGGACCTCCTATGGCTACACCTTC.

In its sample, this clone was seen once. The chain employs TRBV5-4 and TRBJ2-7; unclear D gene. The CDR3 is 15 residues long. V shed 0 bases and J shed 4 bases, with 14 bases lying between them. The germline gives CDR1 SGHNT, CDR2 YYREEE (reference sequence). The CDR3 bases are TGTGCCAGCAGCTTGGGGGCCGACACCCTATACGAGCAGTACTTC. Residues: CASSLGADTLYEQYF.

The chain couples TRBV4-1 to TRBJ2-1, with 8 positions matching TRBD2. V gave up 5 bases and J gave up 4 bases; unmatched junction bases: 7. The V gene's germline CDR1 is MGHRA and CDR2 YSYEKL. This CDR3 region has 15 residues. Here the CDR3 reads CASSLLADLYNEQFF. CDR3 coding DNA: TGCGCCAGCAGCTTACTAGCGGACTTATACAATGAGCAGTTCTTC.

This clone showed up just a few times. This chain connects TRBV19 to TRBJ2-3, with D perhaps TRBD2 (5 bases). CDR3 length: 14 amino acids. Trimming removed 5 bases from V and 2 bases from J, with 11 bases in between. CDR1 and CDR2 from the germline V gene are LNHDA and SQIVND (reference sequence). CDR3 sequence reads: CASSPGLSTDTQYF. CDR3 DNA sequence: TGTGCCAGTAGTCCTGGACTTTCCACAGATACGCAGTATTTT.

DNA for the CDR3: TGCGCCAGCAGCTTGACTAGGGGGGGAGGCACTGAAGCTTTCTTT. Residues: CASSLTRGGGTEAFF. This chain joins TRBV5-1 and TRBJ1-1; weak D call: TRBD1 (6 bases). This CDR3 comprises 15 residues. Germline assignment: CDR1 SGHRS and CDR2 YFSETQ. Trimming cost V 1 base and J 4 bases, with 14 bases left between them.